This note documents a single T cell receptor (beta chain) sequence. As yet, its antigen is unknown. The sample originates from a study of cytomegalovirus exposure and HLA in healthy donors. Study outcomes and limitations: Reported performance of the classifier showed diagnosis of cytomegalovirus status with high specificity and sensitivity.

The PCR was carried out with 60 Vbeta primers and 13 Jbeta primers. Sequenced by immunoSEQ multiplex PCR; TCRdb stores in-frame clones only, minus some. The sample includes approximately 140,000 clones, around 72% of them seen just once. V dropped 6 bases and J dropped 4 bases, with 16 bases sitting between them. The CDR3 has 16 residues. The V gene's germline CDR1 is MDHEN and CDR2 SYDVKM. This clonotype was obtained from a human donor in good health. This chain uses TRBV28 with TRBJ2-6; perhaps TRBD1 as D (6 bases). The sequencing sample was made of PBMCs. CDR3 DNA: TGTGCCAGCAGCCTCGATGCAGGGGTCGGGGCCAACGTCCTGACTTTC. This translates into CASSLDAGVGANVLTF.